The 21 T cell receptor beta chains reported below all come from one sample, sequenced in a study of radiotherapy plus CTLA-4 blockade in lung cancer. TCRdb keeps only in-frame clones here, not all; method: immunoSEQ multiplex PCR. The repertoire holds some 110,000 clones, with around 84% as singletons. The sample here was peripheral blood, taken from a patient treated with radiotherapy plus ipilimumab. Receptor source: a human donor with non-small cell lung cancer that progressed on radiotherapy plus ipilimumab. Some clones in this sample may be carry-over from other donors' samples.

CDR3 residues: CASSLPLTGELFF. The CDR3 bases are TGTGCCAGCAGCCTCCCTCTGACGGGGGAGCTGTTTTTT. The chain has TRBV5-4 and TRBJ2-2; D uncertain. The CDR3 has 13 amino acids. Germline CDR1 is SGHNT and CDR2 is YYREEE (reference sequence). The ends were cut back, 4 bases at V and 8 bases at J, with 12 bases in the middle.

This chain connects TRBV11-3 to TRBJ2-2; perhaps TRBD2 as D (5 bases). The CDR3 length is 14 residues. Trimming left V 4 bases short and J 2 bases short, with 8 bases between. Germline V gene sequence: CDR1 SGHNT, CDR2 YENEEA. The CDR3 coding sequence is TGTGCCAGCAGCTGGACTCCAAACACCGGGGAGCTGTTTTTT. It yields the protein CASSWTPNTGELFF. The whole variable domain, filled in from reference TRBV11-3 and TRBJ2-2, reads EAGVVQSPRYKIIEKKQPVAFWCNPISGHNTLYWYLQNLGQGPELLIRYENEEAVDDSQLPKDRFSAERLKGVDSTLKIQPAELGDSAVYLCASSWTPNTGELFFGEGSRLTVL.

Worth noting for this clone: The junction departs from the called germline gene at one end, perhaps through a read error. The chain has TRBV18 and TRBJ1-1; D unresolved. This CDR3 has 13 amino acids. The germline V gene encodes CDR1 KGHSH and CDR2 LQKENI. CDR3: CASSATVKTEAFF. In DNA, the CDR3 is TGTGCCAGCTCCGCGACGGTGAAAACTGAAGCTTTCTTT.

The chain recombines TRBV5-1 with TRBJ2-1, with D perhaps being TRBD1 or TRBD2 (6 bases each). V dropped 4 bases and J dropped 0 bases, with 14 bases sitting between them. The CDR3 extends over 16 amino acids. Germline values: CDR1 SGHRS, CDR2 YFSETQ. The CDR3 protein is CASSLEGGLSYNEQFF. As DNA, the CDR3 is TGCGCCAGCAGCCTCGAGGGGGGACTCTCCTACAATGAGCAGTTCTTC.

This sequence joins TRBV2 and TRBJ2-7; the D gene is possibly TRBD2 (5 bases). Germline CDR1 SNHLY, CDR2 FYNNEI. Trimming pared 11 bases from V and 2 bases from J, leaving 19 bases between. The CDR3 loop spans 14 amino acids. CDR3 coding DNA: TGTGCCCGGGCCCTGCCTAGCCGGCCCTACGAGCAGTACTTC. Translated: CARALPSRPYEQYF. The full variable domain, rest sourced from reference TRBV2 and TRBJ2-7, is EPEVTQTPSHQVTQMGQEVILRCVPISNHLYFYWYRQILGQKVEFLVSFYNNEISEKSEIFDDQFSVERPDGSNFTLKIRSTKLEDSAMYFCARALPSRPYEQYFGPGTRLTVT.

There are a few counts of this clone. The V and J genes are TRBV19 and TRBJ1-2; a possible D gene is TRBD1 (6 bases). The CDR3 is 23 amino acids. V was pared by 4 bases and J by 0 bases, with 36 bases between. CDR1 and CDR2 (germline): LNHDA, SQIVND (reference sequence). CDR3 protein: CASSTRAARPGAQILLPNYGYTF. In DNA form, the CDR3 reads TGTGCCAGTAGTACCCGTGCCGCCCGCCCGGGGGCGCAGATTCTCCTACCTAACTATGGCTACACCTTC.

V is TRBV28 and J is TRBJ2-3; D is undetermined. Between the trimmed V and J ends, which lost 4 bases and 6 bases, there was a span of 8 bases. The V gene's germline CDR1 is MDHEN and CDR2 SYDVKM. The CDR3 covers 12 residues. CDR3 protein: CASSWGRDTQYF. DNA for the CDR3: TGTGCCAGCAGTTGGGGTCGGGATACGCAGTATTTT. Full variable domain (rest looked up from reference TRBV28 and TRBJ2-3): DVKVTQSSRYLVKRTGEKVFLECVQDMDHENMFWYRQDPGLGLRLIYFSYDVKMKEKGDIPEGYSVSREKKERFSLILESASTNQTSMYLCASSWGRDTQYFGPGTRLTVL.

The chain joins TRBV6-5 to TRBJ2-5, with 7 bases aligning to TRBD1. This CDR3 region has 14 residues. CDR1 is MNHEY, CDR2 SVGAGI, per germline. V shed 6 bases, J shed 0 bases, and the junction held 4 bases outside the gene matches. CDR3 in amino acids: CASSYGTDQETQYF. CDR3 DNA: TGTGCCAGCAGCTATGGGACAGACCAAGAGACCCAGTACTTC.

This clone was detected only a few times. The CDR3 coding sequence is TGTGCCAGTAGTTCATCCGGGGGACGTCGCCTAACAAGCAATGAGCAGTTCTTC. Translated, it gives CASSSSGGRRLTSNEQFF. The chain links TRBV19 to TRBJ2-1; perhaps TRBD2 as D (6 bases). The germline CDR1 and CDR2 sequences are LNHDA and SQIVND (reference sequence). V lost 5 bases and J lost 6, with 26 bases in between. The CDR3 contains 18 residues.

The rearrangement joins TRBV9 to TRBJ2-4; 8 bases map to TRBD2. This CDR3 has 14 amino acids. CDR1 SGDLS and CDR2 YYNGEE come from the germline V gene. V was pared by 0 bases and J by 9 bases, with 5 bases of the junction left unmatched. The chain's CDR3 is CASSVDRRGGIQYF. As DNA, the CDR3 is TGTGCCAGCAGCGTAGATCGCCGGGGGGGCATTCAGTACTTC.

For the CDR3, the DNA is TGTGCCAGCAGCCGACAGGAAAGCAATCAGCCCCAGCATTTT. Translated, it gives CASSRQESNQPQHF. The genes are TRBV7-2 and TRBJ1-5; TRBD1 might be the D (6 bases). The CDR3 consists of 14 residues. Trimming left V 5 bases short and J 1 base short, with 9 bases between. CDR1 and CDR2 (germline): SGHTA, FQGNSA.

The chain recombines TRBV19 with TRBJ1-5, with a weak D call TRBD1 (5 bases). Germline V CDR1 and CDR2: LNHDA, SQIVND (reference sequence). V lost 3 bases, J lost 4 bases, and 10 bases lay in between. The CDR3 spans 14 residues. In nucleotides, the CDR3 is TGTGCCAGTAGTATCCAGGGAGATAATCAGCCCCAGCATTTT. Protein product: CASSIQGDNQPQHF.

The rearrangement joins TRBV2 to TRBJ1-5; D might be TRBD1 (6 bases). The CDR3 extends over 13 amino acids. Trimming cost V 8 bases and J 3 bases, with 11 bases left between them. CDR1 and CDR2 from the germline V gene are SNHLY and FYNNEI. The CDR3 spells CASQDRINQPQHF. Written as DNA, the CDR3 is TGTGCCAGCCAGGACAGAATCAATCAGCCCCAGCATTTT.

As to this clone: At the DNA level, this CDR3 is encoded by other sequences in the same sample as well. The chain uses TRBV2 and TRBJ2-1, with D maybe TRBD1 (6 bases). Trimming removed 3 bases at V and 3 bases at J, with 15 bases between. The CDR3 runs 16 residues. Germline CDR1 SNHLY, CDR2 FYNNEI. The DNA of the CDR3 is TGTGCCAGCAGTGACAGGGGCGGTTCGGTCTACAATGAGCAGTTCTTC. Encoded protein: CASSDRGGSVYNEQFF.

The rearrangement joins TRBV18 to TRBJ2-1; D unclear. The CDR3 runs 13 residues. V lost 0 bases, J lost 4 bases, and 4 bases lay in between. Looked up from germline, CDR1 is KGHSH and CDR2 is LQKENI. The CDR3 protein is CASSPPSYNEQFF. The CDR3 nucleotides read TGTGCCAGCTCACCACCCAGTTACAATGAGCAGTTCTTC.

J is TRBJ2-3 and V is TRBV7-3; D not resolved. Germline loops: CDR1 SGHTA, CDR2 FQGTGA. Trimming left V 5 bases short and J 3 bases short, with 9 bases between. The CDR3 contains 13 residues. The CDR3 sequence is CASSRVETDTQYF. CDR3 in DNA: TGTGCCAGCAGCCGCGTGGAAACAGATACGCAGTATTTT.

This chain joins TRBV5-1 and TRBJ2-3, with D hard to call. The germline gives CDR1 SGHRS, CDR2 YFSETQ. This CDR3 has 12 amino acids. V gave up 4 bases and J gave up 6 bases, with 9 bases separating them. In nucleotides, the CDR3 is TGCGCCAGCAGCCTCTCTGTGGATACGCAGTATTTT. Translation gives CASSLSVDTQYF.

This clone was seen many times. The chain links TRBV5-4 to TRBJ2-4, with 9 positions matching TRBD2. The CDR3 is made up of 15 amino acids. Germline assignment: CDR1 SGHNT and CDR2 YYREEE (reference sequence). With 4 bases clipped from V and 7 bases from J, the junction kept 9 bases outside the gene matches. CDR3 protein: CASSGSGGQGNIQYF. In DNA, the CDR3 is TGTGCCAGCAGCGGTAGCGGGGGCCAGGGGAACATTCAGTACTTC.

The V and J genes are TRBV21-1 and TRBJ1-6. TRBV21-1 is listed as a pseudogene. CDR3 length equals 16 residues. The CDR3 here is CASSLRGGGRPSPLHF. Here the CDR3 DNA reads TGTGCCAGCAGCTTACGAGGTGGTGGTCGACCTTCACCCCTCCACTTT.

J is TRBJ1-2 and V is TRBV10-3; perhaps TRBD1 as D (6 bases). The CDR3 is made up of 13 amino acids. The ends were cut back, 3 bases at V and 4 bases at J, with 9 bases in the middle. Looked up from germline, CDR1 is ENHRY and CDR2 is SYGVKD. The CDR3 DNA reads TGTGCCATCAGTGATCAGGGGTCCTATGGCTACACCTTC. As protein: CAISDQGSYGYTF.

V and J are TRBV13 and TRBJ2-1; 14 nucleotides align to TRBD2. V trimming: 3 bases; J trimming: 7 bases; junction bases outside the gene matches: 5. The CDR3 contains 16 residues. Germline values: CDR1 PRHDT, CDR2 FYEKMQ (reference sequence). The CDR3 region has the DNA TGTGCCAGCAGCTTCACGGGACTAGCGGGGGTTAATGAGCAGTTCTTC. Its protein product is CASSFTGLAGVNEQFF.